The T cell receptor beta chain described here comes from a study of cytomegalovirus exposure and HLA in healthy donors. Findings and limits, study-wide: A highly shared variant cluster was judged a likely technical artifact.

Germline CDR1 SGHRS, CDR2 YFSETQ. V lost 4 bases and J lost 3; bases outside the gene matches: 3. The CDR3 is made up of 13 amino acids. The PCR had 60 Vbeta and 13 Jbeta primers. Sequencing used immunoSEQ multiplex PCR; TCRdb keeps in-frame clones, though not all of them. The sample records about 78,000 clones, about 81% being singletons. In the case of this clone: Its matching antigen is unknown.

The source is a woman aged 45-65 years in good health and CMV-seronegative. The chain has TRBV5-1 and TRBJ2-5; 7 nucleotides line up with TRBD1. The sequencing input was PBMCs. The DNA for the CDR3 is TGCGCCAGCAGCACAGGGACAGAAGAGACCCAGTACTTC. Amino acid sequence: CASSTGTEETQYF.